This is a list of T cell receptor beta chains from one sample in a study of early T cells in non-severe SARS-CoV-2 infection. TCRdb independently ran MiXCR on the 5' RACE reads; one entry per CDR3 protein. The sample has about 56,000 distinct CDR3 sequences, roughly 15% seen once. The material sequenced was whole blood, taken at baseline. The receptors were sampled from an adult who was a healthcare worker with PCR-confirmed SARS-CoV-2 infection or an uninfected control (not recorded which). Each CDR3 is given without its conserved first and last residue. A D gene is named only where the DNA matches it firmly.

J gene: TRBJ2-7
V gene: TRBV11-2
D gene: TRBD2
CDR3 protein: ASSSLTGTRHYEQY

J gene: TRBJ1-5
V gene: TRBV7-9
D gene: TRBD1
CDR3 protein: ASSPTGGGNQPQH

J gene: TRBJ2-1
V gene: TRBV5-1
D gene: TRBD2
CDR3 protein: ASSLAGTSGGDEQF

J gene: TRBJ2-7
V gene: TRBV12-3/TRBV12-4
D gene: TRBD1
CDR3 protein: ASSTPDRGVYEQY

J gene: TRBJ1-3
V gene: TRBV6-5
D gene: -
CDR3 protein: ASRSRQVISGNTIY

J gene: TRBJ2-4
V gene: TRBV2
D gene: -
CDR3 protein: ASSEKGLAKNIQY

J gene: TRBJ2-7
V gene: TRBV5-1
D gene: -
CDR3 protein: ASSLREKDEQY

J gene: TRBJ2-1
V gene: TRBV5-1
D gene: -
CDR3 protein: ASSSGLSYNEQF

J gene: TRBJ2-6
V gene: TRBV5-1
D gene: TRBD1
CDR3 protein: ASSSTGVGANVLT

J gene: TRBJ2-1
V gene: TRBV5-1
D gene: -
CDR3 protein: ASSRDFDAGYNEQF

J gene: TRBJ1-2
V gene: TRBV12-3/TRBV12-4
D gene: -
CDR3 protein: AILEGVRRGYGYT

J gene: TRBJ1-1
V gene: TRBV28
D gene: TRBD1
CDR3 protein: ASTGTRGYTEAF

J gene: TRBJ2-7
V gene: TRBV20-1
D gene: TRBD2
CDR3 protein: SARRAGTYEQY

J gene: TRBJ2-7
V gene: TRBV19
D gene: -
CDR3 protein: ASSQGALAGEQY

J gene: TRBJ1-2
V gene: TRBV4-1
D gene: -
CDR3 protein: ASSHEGRAYGYT

J gene: TRBJ1-1
V gene: TRBV3-1
D gene: -
CDR3 protein: ASSQGRRRMNTEAF

J gene: TRBJ2-1
V gene: TRBV7-2
D gene: TRBD2
CDR3 protein: ASSLVIAGTNPNEQF

J gene: TRBJ1-2
V gene: TRBV11-2
D gene: TRBD1
CDR3 protein: ASSFTGAGYT

J gene: TRBJ2-7
V gene: TRBV29-1
D gene: -
CDR3 protein: SVEDLEGYEQY

J gene: TRBJ2-1
V gene: TRBV6-5
D gene: -
CDR3 protein: ASSPGKSYKQF

J gene: TRBJ1-2
V gene: TRBV9
D gene: -
CDR3 protein: ASSVEASGGYT

J gene: TRBJ2-7
V gene: TRBV30
D gene: -
CDR3 protein: AWSGTRGREQY

J gene: TRBJ1-1
V gene: TRBV6-6
D gene: -
CDR3 protein: ASSYLGLDTEAF

J gene: TRBJ2-3
V gene: TRBV19
D gene: TRBD2
CDR3 protein: DSSIREADTQY

J gene: TRBJ1-2
V gene: TRBV12-3/TRBV12-4
D gene: -
CDR3 protein: ASSHPGGANYGYT

J gene: TRBJ1-1
V gene: TRBV7-6
D gene: -
CDR3 protein: ASSLGQGSEAF

J gene: TRBJ1-1
V gene: TRBV5-1
D gene: TRBD1
CDR3 protein: ASSGTGFEAF

J gene: TRBJ1-5
V gene: TRBV5-1
D gene: -
CDR3 protein: ASSLGGGRNQPQH

J gene: TRBJ2-2
V gene: TRBV2
D gene: -
CDR3 protein: ASSDPRPDPTVHGNTGELF

J gene: TRBJ2-3
V gene: TRBV30
D gene: TRBD2
CDR3 protein: AWSRLAGGNTQY

J gene: TRBJ2-1
V gene: TRBV11-2
D gene: TRBD2
CDR3 protein: ASSPIGGRTYNEQF

J gene: TRBJ1-1
V gene: TRBV18
D gene: -
CDR3 protein: ASSWQPNTEAF

J gene: TRBJ2-3
V gene: TRBV12-3/TRBV12-4
D gene: TRBD1
CDR3 protein: ASSLRRRTGPPDTQY

J gene: TRBJ2-7
V gene: TRBV19
D gene: TRBD1
CDR3 protein: ATKTGQGRHEQY

J gene: TRBJ1-4
V gene: TRBV2
D gene: -
CDR3 protein: ASSESGNSNEKLF

J gene: TRBJ2-3
V gene: TRBV6-1
D gene: -
CDR3 protein: ASSEGRDTDTQY

J gene: TRBJ1-1
V gene: TRBV7-2
D gene: -
CDR3 protein: ASSLGWAPNTEAF

J gene: TRBJ2-7
V gene: TRBV5-4
D gene: -
CDR3 protein: ASSLKTSISYEQY

J gene: TRBJ2-2
V gene: TRBV7-9
D gene: -
CDR3 protein: ASSFKDVKGELF

J gene: TRBJ2-3
V gene: TRBV7-9
D gene: -
CDR3 protein: ASSYGYRGRDTQY

J gene: TRBJ2-1
V gene: TRBV20-1
D gene: -
CDR3 protein: SARDRLGQF

J gene: TRBJ2-1
V gene: TRBV6-2/TRBV6-3
D gene: -
CDR3 protein: ASSYSNSHGQNEQF

J gene: TRBJ2-1
V gene: TRBV4-2
D gene: -
CDR3 protein: ASSQYLSSYNEQF

J gene: TRBJ2-7
V gene: TRBV20-1
D gene: -
CDR3 protein: SASHGATYEQY

J gene: TRBJ2-2
V gene: TRBV18
D gene: -
CDR3 protein: ASSPLMDTGELF

J gene: TRBJ2-2
V gene: TRBV20-1
D gene: -
CDR3 protein: SARKGGNTGELF

J gene: TRBJ1-2
V gene: TRBV28
D gene: -
CDR3 protein: ASSIPDRVYGYT

J gene: TRBJ1-5
V gene: TRBV20-1
D gene: TRBD1
CDR3 protein: SATQQGAVLHQPQH

J gene: TRBJ1-1
V gene: TRBV27
D gene: -
CDR3 protein: ASSPGVRNTEAF

J gene: TRBJ2-7
V gene: TRBV29-1
D gene: TRBD1
CDR3 protein: SVGPRQGSYEQY

J gene: TRBJ2-1
V gene: TRBV7-8
D gene: TRBD2
CDR3 protein: ASSGGSSSYNEQF

J gene: TRBJ2-7
V gene: TRBV10-3
D gene: TRBD1
CDR3 protein: ATSDRADEQY

J gene: TRBJ1-6
V gene: TRBV6-1
D gene: -
CDR3 protein: ASSAAGESSPLH

J gene: TRBJ2-5
V gene: TRBV28
D gene: -
CDR3 protein: ASTPGWGQETQY

J gene: TRBJ2-2
V gene: TRBV10-1
D gene: -
CDR3 protein: ASRQGAGELF

J gene: TRBJ1-1
V gene: TRBV7-3
D gene: -
CDR3 protein: ASSQGSGSTEAF

J gene: TRBJ2-4
V gene: TRBV11-2
D gene: TRBD2
CDR3 protein: ASRGLAGGGWDIQY